This TCR beta chain was sequenced for a study of blood T cell repertoires in COVID-19. Study-wide context: Sites across the United States, Italy and Spain contributed samples from acute and convalescent COVID-19.

Sequencing was performed with immunoSEQ multiplex PCR; in TCRdb, only in-frame clones are kept and a portion is missing. The sample shows roughly 190,000 clones, 70% to 90% of them seen only once. This CDR3 comprises 15 residues. In germline, CDR1 is SGHVS, CDR2 FQNEAQ. Trimming shortened V by 3 bases and J by 3 bases, and 9 bases separated the two germline ends. The chain is built from TRBV7-8 and TRBJ1-6; D gene uncertain. Sequences were obtained from peripheral blood. This sequence was found in a woman aged 40 to 50 who had recovered from COVID-19. CDR3 sequence (DNA): TGTGCCAGCAGCTTTAGGGAGGTCTATAATTCACCCCTCCACTTT. Translating it yields CASSFREVYNSPLHF.